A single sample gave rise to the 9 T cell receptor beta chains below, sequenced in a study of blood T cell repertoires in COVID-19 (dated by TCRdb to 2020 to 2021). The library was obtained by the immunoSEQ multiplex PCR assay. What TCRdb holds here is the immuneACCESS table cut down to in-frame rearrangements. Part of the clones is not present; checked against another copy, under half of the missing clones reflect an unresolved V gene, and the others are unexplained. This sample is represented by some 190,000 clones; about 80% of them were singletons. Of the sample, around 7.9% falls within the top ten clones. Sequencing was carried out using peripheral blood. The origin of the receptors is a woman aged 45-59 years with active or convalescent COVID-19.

The CDR3 protein is CASSLSSGRPENEQFF. The CDR3 coding sequence is TGTGCCAGCAGCTTGTCGAGCGGGAGGCCGGAGAATGAGCAGTTCTTC. The chain uses TRBV5-4 and TRBJ2-1; 9 bases match TRBD2. Germline V CDR1 and CDR2: SGHNT, YYREEE (reference sequence). Trimming cost V 1 base and J 7 bases; bases outside gene matches: 9. The CDR3 totals 16 residues. The full variable domain, in which reference TRBV5-4 and TRBJ2-1 provide the parts outside the CDR3, is ETGVTQSPTHLIKTRGQQVTLRCSSQSGHNTVSWYQQALGQGPQFIFQYYREEENGRGNFPPRFSGLQFPNYSSELNVNALELDDSALYLCASSLSSGRPENEQFFGPGTRLTVL.

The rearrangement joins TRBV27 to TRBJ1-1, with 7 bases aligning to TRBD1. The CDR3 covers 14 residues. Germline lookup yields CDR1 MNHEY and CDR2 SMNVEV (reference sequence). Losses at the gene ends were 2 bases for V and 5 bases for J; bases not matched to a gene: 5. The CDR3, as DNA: TGTGCCAGCAGTTTAAAGACAGGGCGAACTGAAGCTTTCTTT. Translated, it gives CASSLKTGRTEAFF.

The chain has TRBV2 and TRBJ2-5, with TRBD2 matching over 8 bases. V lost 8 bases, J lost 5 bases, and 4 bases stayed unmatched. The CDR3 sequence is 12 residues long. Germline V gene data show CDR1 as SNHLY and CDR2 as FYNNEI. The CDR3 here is CASGAGGETQYF. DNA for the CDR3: TGTGCCAGCGGGGCGGGGGGCGAGACCCAGTACTTC.

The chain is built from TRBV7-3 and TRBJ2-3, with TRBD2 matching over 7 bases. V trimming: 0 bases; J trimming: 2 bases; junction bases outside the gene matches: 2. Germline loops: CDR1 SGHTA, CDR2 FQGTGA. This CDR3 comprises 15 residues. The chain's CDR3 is CASSLTAGDTDTQYF. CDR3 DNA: TGTGCCAGCAGCTTAACGGCGGGGGACACAGATACGCAGTATTTT.

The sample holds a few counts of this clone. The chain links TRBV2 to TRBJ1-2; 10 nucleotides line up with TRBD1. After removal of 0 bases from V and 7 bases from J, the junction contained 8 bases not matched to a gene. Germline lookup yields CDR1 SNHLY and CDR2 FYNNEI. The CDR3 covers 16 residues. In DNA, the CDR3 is TGTGCCAGCAGTGAAGCGCTTCGGGACAGGGGTACTGGCTACACCTTC. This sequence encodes CASSEALRDRGTGYTF. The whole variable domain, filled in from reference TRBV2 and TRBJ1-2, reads EPEVTQTPSHQVTQMGQEVILRCVPISNHLYFYWYRQILGQKVEFLVSFYNNEISEKSEIFDDQFSVERPDGSNFTLKIRSTKLEDSAMYFCASSEALRDRGTGYTFGSGTRLTVV.

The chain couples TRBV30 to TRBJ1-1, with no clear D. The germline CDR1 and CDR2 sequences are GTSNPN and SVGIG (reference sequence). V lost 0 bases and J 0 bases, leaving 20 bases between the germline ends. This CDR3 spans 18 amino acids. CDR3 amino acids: CAWSVDSGRTYLNTEAFF. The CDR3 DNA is TGTGCCTGGAGTGTGGATTCGGGCAGGACTTATCTGAACACTGAAGCTTTCTTT.

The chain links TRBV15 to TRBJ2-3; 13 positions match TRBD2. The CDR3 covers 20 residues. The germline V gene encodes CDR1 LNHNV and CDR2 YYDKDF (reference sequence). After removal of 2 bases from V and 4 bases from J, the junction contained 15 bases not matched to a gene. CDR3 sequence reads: CATSRPPLLAGGPVSDTQYF. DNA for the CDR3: TGTGCCACCAGCAGACCCCCCTTACTAGCGGGAGGGCCTGTGTCAGATACGCAGTATTTT.

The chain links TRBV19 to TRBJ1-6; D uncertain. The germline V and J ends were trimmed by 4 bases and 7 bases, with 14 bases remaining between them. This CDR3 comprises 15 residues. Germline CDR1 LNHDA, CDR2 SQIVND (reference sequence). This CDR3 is CASSTYVTGNSPLHF. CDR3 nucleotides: TGTGCCAGTAGTACCTACGTAACGGGAAATTCACCCCTCCACTTT. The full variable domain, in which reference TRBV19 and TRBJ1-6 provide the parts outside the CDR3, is DGGITQSPKYLFRKEGQNVTLSCEQNLNHDAMYWYRQDPGQGLRLIYYSQIVNDFQKGDIAEGYSVSREKKESFPLTVTSAQKNPTAFYLCASSTYVTGNSPLHFGNGTRLTVT.

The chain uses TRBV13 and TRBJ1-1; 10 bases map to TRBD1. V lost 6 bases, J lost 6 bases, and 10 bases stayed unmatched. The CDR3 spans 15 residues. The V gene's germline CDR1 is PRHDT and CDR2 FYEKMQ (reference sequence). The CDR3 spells CASRQTGGGRSEAFF. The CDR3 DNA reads TGTGCCAGCAGGCAGACAGGGGGCGGGAGATCTGAAGCTTTCTTT.